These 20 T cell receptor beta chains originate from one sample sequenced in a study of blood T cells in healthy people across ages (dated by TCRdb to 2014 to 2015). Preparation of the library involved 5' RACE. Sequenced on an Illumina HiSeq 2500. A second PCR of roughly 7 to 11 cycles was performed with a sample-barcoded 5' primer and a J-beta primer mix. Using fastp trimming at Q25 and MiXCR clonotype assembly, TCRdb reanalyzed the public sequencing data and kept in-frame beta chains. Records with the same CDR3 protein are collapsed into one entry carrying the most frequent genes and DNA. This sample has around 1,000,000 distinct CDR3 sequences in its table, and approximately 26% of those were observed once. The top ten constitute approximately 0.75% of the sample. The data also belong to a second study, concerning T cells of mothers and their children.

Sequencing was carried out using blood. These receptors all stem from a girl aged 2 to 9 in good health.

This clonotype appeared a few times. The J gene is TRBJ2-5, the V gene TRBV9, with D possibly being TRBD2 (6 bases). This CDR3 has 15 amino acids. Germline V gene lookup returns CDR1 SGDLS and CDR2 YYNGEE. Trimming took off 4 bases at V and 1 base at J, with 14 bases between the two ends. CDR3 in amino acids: CASSISGGLQETQYF. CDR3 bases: TGTGCCAGCAGCATTTCCGGGGGACTCCAAGAGACCCAGTACTTC.

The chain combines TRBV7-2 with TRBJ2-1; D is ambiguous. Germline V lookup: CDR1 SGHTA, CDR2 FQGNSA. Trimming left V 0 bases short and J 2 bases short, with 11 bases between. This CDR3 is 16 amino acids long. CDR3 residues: CASSLARRAPYNEQFF. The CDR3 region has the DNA TGTGCCAGCAGCTTAGCGCGAAGGGCCCCCTACAATGAGCAGTTCTTC.

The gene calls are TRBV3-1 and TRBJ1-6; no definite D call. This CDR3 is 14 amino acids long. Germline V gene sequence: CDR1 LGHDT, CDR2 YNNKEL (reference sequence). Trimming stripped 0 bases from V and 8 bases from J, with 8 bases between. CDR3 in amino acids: CASSQERDYSPLHF. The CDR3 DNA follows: TGTGCCAGCAGCCAAGAGAGGGATTATTCACCCCTCCACTTT.

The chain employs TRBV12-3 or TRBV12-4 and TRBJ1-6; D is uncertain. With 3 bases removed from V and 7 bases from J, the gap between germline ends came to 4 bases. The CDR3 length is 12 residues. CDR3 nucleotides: TGTGCCAGCAGTTTTACAAATTCACCCCTCCACTTT. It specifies CASSFTNSPLHF.

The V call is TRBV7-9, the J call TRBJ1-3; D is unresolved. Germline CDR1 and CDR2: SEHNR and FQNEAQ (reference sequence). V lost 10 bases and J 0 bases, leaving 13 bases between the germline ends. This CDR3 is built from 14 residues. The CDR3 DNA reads TGTGCCAACAGTCACGGGTCCTCTGGAAACACCATATATTTT. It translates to CANSHGSSGNTIYF.

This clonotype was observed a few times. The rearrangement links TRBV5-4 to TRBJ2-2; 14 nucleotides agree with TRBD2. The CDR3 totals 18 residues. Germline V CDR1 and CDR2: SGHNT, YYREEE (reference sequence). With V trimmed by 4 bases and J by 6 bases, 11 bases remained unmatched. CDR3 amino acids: CASSPGLAGGLGSGELFF. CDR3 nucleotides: TGTGCCAGCAGCCCCGGACTAGCGGGGGGCCTAGGATCCGGGGAGCTGTTTTTT.

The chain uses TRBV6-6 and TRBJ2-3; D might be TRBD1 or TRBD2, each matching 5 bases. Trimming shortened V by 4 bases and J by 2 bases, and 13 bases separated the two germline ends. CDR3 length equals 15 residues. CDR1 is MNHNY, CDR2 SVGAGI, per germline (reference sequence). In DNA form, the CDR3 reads TGTGCCAGCAGTTCCGGGACGGGTTTCACAGATACGCAGTATTTT. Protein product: CASSSGTGFTDTQYF.

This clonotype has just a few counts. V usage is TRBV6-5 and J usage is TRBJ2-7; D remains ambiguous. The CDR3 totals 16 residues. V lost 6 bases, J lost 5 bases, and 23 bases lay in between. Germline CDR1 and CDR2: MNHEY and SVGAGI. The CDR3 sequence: CASSPNYNRFSDEQYF. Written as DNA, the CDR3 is TGTGCCAGCAGCCCCAACTACAACCGCTTTTCGGACGAGCAGTACTTC.

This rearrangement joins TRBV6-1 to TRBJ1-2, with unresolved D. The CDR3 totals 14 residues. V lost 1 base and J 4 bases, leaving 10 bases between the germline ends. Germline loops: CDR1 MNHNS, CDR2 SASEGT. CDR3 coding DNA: TGTGCCAGCAGTGAAGGGATGGAAGTCTATGGCTACACCTTC. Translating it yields CASSEGMEVYGYTF.

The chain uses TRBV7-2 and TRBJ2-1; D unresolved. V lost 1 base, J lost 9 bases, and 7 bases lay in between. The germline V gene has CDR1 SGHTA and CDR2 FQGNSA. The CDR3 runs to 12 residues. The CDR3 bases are TGTGCCAGCAGCTTAGGTATTCCTGAGCAGTTCTTC. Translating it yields CASSLGIPEQFF.

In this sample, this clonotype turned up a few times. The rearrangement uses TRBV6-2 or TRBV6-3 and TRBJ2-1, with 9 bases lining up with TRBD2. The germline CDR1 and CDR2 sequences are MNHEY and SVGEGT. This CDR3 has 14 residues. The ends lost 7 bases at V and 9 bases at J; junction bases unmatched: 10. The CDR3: CASIPLAGIREQFF. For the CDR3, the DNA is TGTGCCAGCATTCCACTAGCGGGTATACGTGAGCAGTTCTTC.

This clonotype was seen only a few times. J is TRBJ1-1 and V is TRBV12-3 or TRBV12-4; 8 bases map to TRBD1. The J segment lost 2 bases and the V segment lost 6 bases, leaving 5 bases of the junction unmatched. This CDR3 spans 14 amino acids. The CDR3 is CASRGQAGNTEAFF. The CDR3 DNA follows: TGTGCCAGCAGGGGACAGGCCGGAAACACTGAAGCTTTCTTT.

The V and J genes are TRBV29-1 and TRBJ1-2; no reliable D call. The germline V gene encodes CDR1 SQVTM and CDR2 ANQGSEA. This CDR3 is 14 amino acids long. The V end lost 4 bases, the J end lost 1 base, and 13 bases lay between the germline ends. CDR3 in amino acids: CSVVIVSLNYGYTF. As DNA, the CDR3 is TGCAGCGTTGTAATCGTCAGCCTTAACTATGGCTACACCTTC.

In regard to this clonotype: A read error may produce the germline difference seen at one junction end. The CDR3 DNA reads as TGCGCCGGCAGCTTGACCGGGACGGGGGCCGGCTACACCTTC. Its translation: CAGSLTGTGAGYTF. The chain links TRBV5-1 to TRBJ1-2; D may be TRBD1 (6 bases). This CDR3 spans 14 amino acids. The germline CDR1 and CDR2 sequences are SGHRS and YFSETQ.

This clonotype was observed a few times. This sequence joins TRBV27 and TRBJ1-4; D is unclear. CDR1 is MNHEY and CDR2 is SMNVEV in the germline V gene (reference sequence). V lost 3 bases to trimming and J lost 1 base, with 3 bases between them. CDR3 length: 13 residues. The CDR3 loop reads CASSFLTNEKLFF. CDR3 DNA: TGTGCCAGCAGTTTTCTAACTAATGAAAAACTGTTTTTT.

CDR3 region: CSARDILGPSPYNEQFF. The CDR3 DNA sequence: TGCAGTGCTAGAGATATTCTAGGGCCTTCCCCCTACAATGAGCAGTTCTTC. The chain links TRBV20-1 to TRBJ2-1; no reliable D call. V gave up 0 bases and J gave up 2 bases, with 17 bases separating them. Germline loops: CDR1 DFQATT, CDR2 SNEGSKA (reference sequence). The CDR3 is 17 residues long.

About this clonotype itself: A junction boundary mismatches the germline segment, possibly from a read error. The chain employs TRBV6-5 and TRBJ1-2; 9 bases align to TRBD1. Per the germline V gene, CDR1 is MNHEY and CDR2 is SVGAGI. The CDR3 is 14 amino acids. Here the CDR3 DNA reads TGTGCCAGCAGTTATGGACAGGGGAGCTATGGCTGCACCTTC. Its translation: CASSYGQGSYGCTF.

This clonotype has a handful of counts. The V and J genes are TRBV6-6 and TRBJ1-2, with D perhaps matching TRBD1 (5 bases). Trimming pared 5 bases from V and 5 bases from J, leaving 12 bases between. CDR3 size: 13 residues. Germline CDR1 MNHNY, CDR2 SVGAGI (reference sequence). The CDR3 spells CASSRGTDYGYTF. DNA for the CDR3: TGTGCCAGCAGTCGCGGGACCGATTATGGCTACACCTTC.

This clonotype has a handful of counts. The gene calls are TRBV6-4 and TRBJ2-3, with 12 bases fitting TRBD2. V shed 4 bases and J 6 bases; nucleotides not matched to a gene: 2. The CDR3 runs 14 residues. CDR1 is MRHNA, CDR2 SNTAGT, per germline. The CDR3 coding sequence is TGTGCCAGCAGTGCTAGCGGGGGGGCCGATACGCAGTATTTT. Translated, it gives CASSASGGADTQYF.

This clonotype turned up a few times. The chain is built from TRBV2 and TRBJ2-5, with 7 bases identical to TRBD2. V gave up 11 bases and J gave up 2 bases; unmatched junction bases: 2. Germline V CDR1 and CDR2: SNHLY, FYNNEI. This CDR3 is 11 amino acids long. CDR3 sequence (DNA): TGTGCCGGGCGGGGGCAAGAGACCCAGTACTTC. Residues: CAGRGQETQYF.